These 21 T cell receptor beta chains were all obtained from the same sample, sequenced in a study of blood T cell repertoires in COVID-19 (dated by TCRdb to 2018 to 2021). The method behind the library was the immunoSEQ multiplex PCR assay. TCRdb limited this immuneACCESS table to in-frame rearrangements with V and J called. A share of clones is missing; checked studies link under half to unresolved V genes, and the rest is unexplained. The sample table records about 93,000 clones; roughly nine tenths of these occur just once. Together, the top ten hold approximately 2% of the sample. The sample taken for sequencing was peripheral blood. The receptor set was obtained from a middle-aged man with acute or convalescent COVID-19.

The chain employs TRBV7-9 and TRBJ1-1, with D possibly TRBD1 on 6 matching bases. The germline CDR1 and CDR2 sequences are SEHNR and FQNEAQ (reference sequence). Trimming removed 4 bases at V and 2 bases at J, with 11 bases between. The CDR3 is made up of 14 amino acids. This CDR3 reads CASSSPGQNTEAFF. The DNA of the CDR3 is TGTGCCAGCAGCTCCCCGGGACAAAACACTGAAGCTTTCTTT. The full variable domain, with the rest looked up from reference TRBV7-9 and TRBJ1-1, is DTGVSQNPRHKITKRGQNVTFRCDPISEHNRLYWYRQTLGQGPEFLTYFQNEAQLEKSRLLSDRFSAERPKGSFSTLEIQRTEQGDSAMYLCASSSPGQNTEAFFGQGTRLTVV.

The rearrangement links TRBV6-5 to TRBJ2-5; 9 nucleotides align to TRBD2. Germline V CDR1 and CDR2: MNHEY, SVGAGI. CDR3 length: 14 amino acids. J gave up 2 bases and V 6 bases, and 4 bases lay outside the gene matches. CDR3 residues: CASRLAGAQETQYF. The CDR3, as DNA: TGTGCCAGCAGGTTAGCGGGAGCGCAAGAGACCCAGTACTTC.

This sequence joins TRBV20-1 and TRBJ2-1; D is ambiguous. Germline loops: CDR1 DFQATT, CDR2 SNEGSKA (reference sequence). V was pared by 1 base and J by 7 bases, with 5 bases between. The CDR3 consists of 11 residues. The chain's CDR3 is CSARAVNEQFF. CDR3 DNA: TGCAGTGCTAGAGCCGTTAATGAGCAGTTCTTC.

The CDR3: CASSLEQGLTLHF. As DNA, the CDR3 is TGCGCCAGCAGCTTGGAGCAGGGCCTAACCCTCCACTTT. J is TRBJ1-6 and V is TRBV5-1; TRBD1 is a possible D gene (5 bases). The V end was cut by 0 bases, the J end by 14 bases, with 12 bases between. CDR1 and CDR2 from the germline V gene are SGHRS and YFSETQ. The CDR3 sequence is 13 residues long. Filled out from reference TRBV5-1 and TRBJ1-6, the complete variable domain reads KAGVTQTPRYLIKTRGQQVTLSCSPISGHRSVSWYQQTPGQGLQFLFEYFSETQRNKGNFPGRFSGRQFSNSRSEMNVSTLELGDSALYLCASSLEQGLTLHFGNGTRLTVT.

The rearrangement uses TRBV7-9 and TRBJ2-7, with TRBD1 as a possible D gene (5 bases). The CDR3 is made up of 13 amino acids. Germline V gene data show CDR1 as SEHNR and CDR2 as FQNEAQ (reference sequence). V lost 4 bases and J lost 1, with 8 bases in between. CDR3 nucleotides: TGTGCCAGCAGCTCGCACAGGTCCTACGAGCAGTACTTC. This encodes CASSSHRSYEQYF.

This rearrangement joins TRBV12-5 to TRBJ2-1; 10 positions match TRBD2. CDR3 length equals 16 residues. J gave up 6 bases and V 1 base, and 6 bases lay outside the gene matches. CDR1 is LGHNT and CDR2 is FRNRAP in the germline V gene. CDR3 amino acids: CASGLGLAGAGNEQFF. DNA for the CDR3: TGTGCTAGTGGTTTGGGTCTAGCGGGAGCGGGCAATGAGCAGTTCTTC.

The chain has TRBV4-1 and TRBJ1-1; no clear D gene. Germline loops: CDR1 MGHRA, CDR2 YSYEKL. This CDR3 spans 13 amino acids. V gave up 4 bases and J gave up 7 bases, with 13 bases separating them. The DNA of the CDR3 is TGCGCCAGCAGCCGGGGAGAACGGCGTGAAGCTTTCTTT. Residues: CASSRGERREAFF.

The chain joins TRBV7-2 to TRBJ1-2; 11 nucleotides agree with TRBD1. The V gene's germline CDR1 is SGHTA and CDR2 FQGNSA. Trimming at V came to 6 bases and at J to 8 bases, leaving 8 bases not matched to a gene. This CDR3 contains 14 residues. In DNA, the CDR3 is TGTGCCAGCAGAGGGGACAGGGGGTATGAAGGCTACACCTTC. Protein: CASRGDRGYEGYTF.

The rearrangement joins TRBV7-3 to TRBJ2-2, with 9 positions matching TRBD2. CDR3 size: 17 residues. CDR1 is SGHTA and CDR2 is FQGTGA in the germline V gene. Trimming removed 4 bases from V and 7 bases from J; junction bases left unmatched: 13. This CDR3 reads CASSSSGGSGSFGELFF. The CDR3 coding sequence is TGTGCCAGCAGCTCCAGCGGAGGTAGCGGGAGCTTCGGGGAGCTGTTTTTT.

This clone is a singleton in its sample. The genes are TRBV10-1 and TRBJ1-5; 12 nucleotides match TRBD1. The germline V gene has CDR1 WNHNN and CDR2 SYGVQD (reference sequence). Trimming cost V 5 bases and J 9 bases; bases outside gene matches: 8. There are 15 residues in the CDR3. In DNA form, the CDR3 reads TGCGCCAGCAGTCATCGGGACAGGGGGCCAGGGCCCCAGCATTTT. Translation gives CASSHRDRGPGPQHF.

With respect to this clone: This same CDR3 is encoded by further DNA sequences in the sample. This chain connects TRBV28 to TRBJ1-5, with TRBD1 matching over 7 bases. The CDR3 runs 12 residues. With 4 bases clipped from V and 6 bases from J, the junction kept 0 bases outside the gene matches. Germline V gene lookup returns CDR1 MDHEN and CDR2 SYDVKM. In DNA, the CDR3 is TGTGCCAGCAGTTCAGGGGGTCAGCCCCAGCATTTT. This translates into CASSSGGQPQHF.

The V gene is TRBV6-4, the J gene TRBJ2-1, with TRBD2 as a possible D gene (6 bases). Trimming shortened V by 3 bases and J by 6 bases, and 12 bases separated the two germline ends. The CDR3 spans 14 residues. Germline-derived CDR1 and CDR2 are MRHNA and SNTAGT. CDR3 sequence reads: CASSEGGDGNEQFF. The CDR3 region has the DNA TGTGCCAGCAGTGAGGGGGGAGATGGCAATGAGCAGTTCTTC.

V usage is TRBV28 and J usage is TRBJ1-1; a weak D match, TRBD1 (6 bases). The length of the CDR3 is 17 residues. The germline V gene has CDR1 MDHEN and CDR2 SYDVKM. V was shortened by 6 bases and J by 5 bases, with 25 bases between the two germline ends. CDR3 nucleotide sequence: TGTGCCAGCAGATATACGCCGGGACATCCCTTTAATACTGAAGCTTTCTTT. This gives the protein CASRYTPGHPFNTEAFF.

This chain links TRBV27 with TRBJ2-7, with TRBD2 identical over 9 bases. Germline trimming cut 8 bases from V and 3 bases from J; bases unmatched to any gene: 11. Germline CDR1 and CDR2: MNHEY and SMNVEV (reference sequence). The CDR3 contains 15 residues. CDR3 sequence reads: CASAPALAGLYEQYF. DNA for the CDR3: TGTGCCAGCGCCCCCGCCCTAGCGGGGCTCTACGAGCAGTACTTC.

The chain recombines TRBV19 with TRBJ2-7; 8 bases match TRBD2. The CDR3 runs 15 residues. Trimming removed 5 bases from V and 3 bases from J; junction bases left unmatched: 9. Germline V CDR1 and CDR2: LNHDA, SQIVND (reference sequence). The CDR3 nucleotides are TGTGCCAGTAGTCAACGGCGGGAGGTGAACTACGAGCAGTACTTC. Its protein product is CASSQRREVNYEQYF.

The chain recombines TRBV13 with TRBJ2-1; the match to TRBD1 covers 9 bases. The CDR3 loop spans 14 amino acids. Germline trimming cut 5 bases from V and 7 bases from J; bases unmatched to any gene: 6. Germline V lookup: CDR1 PRHDT, CDR2 FYEKMQ (reference sequence). This chain's CDR3 is CASSPQGAENEQFF. CDR3 coding DNA: TGTGCCAGCAGCCCACAGGGGGCGGAGAATGAGCAGTTCTTC.

This chain uses TRBV14 with TRBJ1-2, with D tentatively TRBD1 (5 bases). Germline CDR1 reads SGHDN; CDR2 reads FVKESK. Trimming cost V 4 bases and J 0 bases, with 9 bases left between them. CDR3 length: 14 amino acids. CDR3: CASSRAGTNYGYTF. The CDR3 nucleotides are TGTGCCAGCAGCCGAGCAGGGACTAACTATGGCTACACCTTC.

The chain couples TRBV10-3 to TRBJ1-2, with a possible D match to TRBD1 (6 bases). Germline V gives CDR1 ENHRY, CDR2 SYGVKD. The CDR3 totals 13 residues. V was pared by 5 bases and J by 2 bases, with 9 bases between. The CDR3 reads CAISRGQNYGYTF. CDR3 nucleotides: TGTGCCATCAGTCGTGGACAGAACTATGGCTACACCTTC.

The rearrangement joins TRBV5-1 to TRBJ2-5; D is perhaps TRBD1 (6 bases). There are 15 residues in the CDR3. Germline loops: CDR1 SGHRS, CDR2 YFSETQ. The V end was cut by 0 bases, the J end by 2 bases, with 11 bases between. CDR3 nucleotides: TGCGCCAGCAGCTTGGGGGACACCCTTCAAGAGACCCAGTACTTC. It translates to CASSLGDTLQETQYF. The full variable domain, with the rest looked up from reference TRBV5-1 and TRBJ2-5, is KAGVTQTPRYLIKTRGQQVTLSCSPISGHRSVSWYQQTPGQGLQFLFEYFSETQRNKGNFPGRFSGRQFSNSRSEMNVSTLELGDSALYLCASSLGDTLQETQYFGPGTRLLVL.

This clone appeared once. The J gene is TRBJ1-1, the V gene TRBV7-3; possible D gene TRBD1, 5 bases. This CDR3 region has 15 residues. CDR1 and CDR2 from the germline V gene are SGHTA and FQGTGA. Trimming stripped 1 base from V and 1 base from J, with 10 bases between. CDR3 protein: CASSLNPQGNTEAFF. Here the CDR3 DNA reads TGTGCCAGCAGCTTAAATCCCCAGGGGAACACTGAAGCTTTCTTT.

V gene TRBV9 combines with J gene TRBJ2-5; 7 nucleotides agree with TRBD1. The CDR3 is 14 amino acids. Looked up from germline, CDR1 is SGDLS and CDR2 is YYNGEE. With 3 bases clipped from V and 1 base from J, the junction kept 3 bases outside the gene matches. The CDR3 DNA is TGTGCCAGCAGCGGAGGGGGCACCCAAGAGACCCAGTACTTC. Its translation is CASSGGGTQETQYF.